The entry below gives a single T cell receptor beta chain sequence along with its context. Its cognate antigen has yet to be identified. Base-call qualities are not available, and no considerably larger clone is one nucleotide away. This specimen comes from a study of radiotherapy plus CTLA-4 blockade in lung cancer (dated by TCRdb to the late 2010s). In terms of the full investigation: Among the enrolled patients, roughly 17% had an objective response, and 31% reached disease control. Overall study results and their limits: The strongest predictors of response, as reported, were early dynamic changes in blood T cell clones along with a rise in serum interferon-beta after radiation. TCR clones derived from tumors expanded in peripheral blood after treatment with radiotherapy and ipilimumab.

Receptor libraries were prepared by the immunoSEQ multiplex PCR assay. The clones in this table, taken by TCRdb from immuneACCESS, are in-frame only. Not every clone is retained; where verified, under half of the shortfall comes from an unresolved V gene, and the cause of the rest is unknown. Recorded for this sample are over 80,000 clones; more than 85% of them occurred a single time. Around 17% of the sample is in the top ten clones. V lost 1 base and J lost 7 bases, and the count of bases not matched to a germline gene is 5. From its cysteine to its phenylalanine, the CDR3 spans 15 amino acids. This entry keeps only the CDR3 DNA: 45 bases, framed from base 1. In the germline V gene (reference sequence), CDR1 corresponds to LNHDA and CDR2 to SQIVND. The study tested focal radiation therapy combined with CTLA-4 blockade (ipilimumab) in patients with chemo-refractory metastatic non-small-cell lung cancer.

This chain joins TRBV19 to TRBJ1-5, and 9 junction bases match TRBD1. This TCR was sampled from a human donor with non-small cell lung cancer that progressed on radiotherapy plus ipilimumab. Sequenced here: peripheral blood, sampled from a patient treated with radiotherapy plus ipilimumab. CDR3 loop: CASSIGGTGWQPQHF. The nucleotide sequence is TGTGCCAGTAGTATAGGCGGGACAGGGTGGCAGCCCCAGCATTTT.